The clone carrying this T cell receptor beta chain was counted at least ten times. Its antigen is currently unknown. This record comes from a study of CD8 T cells in ankylosing spondylitis. Germline CDR1 reads LGHNA; CDR2 reads YSLEER. Unmatched junction bases numbered 6, after V lost 1 base and J lost 8 bases. This CDR3 comprises 15 residues. The TCR beta libraries were generated through quantitative 5'-RACE incorporating molecular barcodes. TCRdb fed the 5' RACE reads into MiXCR, producing one record per CDR3 protein. The sample records about 200,000 distinct CDR3 sequences, about 6.7% being singletons. Study findings and constraints: Peripheral blood samples showed relatively rare disease-linked clones, and these clones were CD8+. There was a TCR beta motif, made of several highly homologous variants, that appeared characteristic of ankylosing spondylitis blood.

The V and J genes are TRBV4-3 and TRBJ2-1, with 9 bases fitting TRBD2. The sequenced material came from blood, either unsorted or a sorted T cell fraction (not recorded which). This sequence was found in a male donor with ankylosing spondylitis. CDR3 sequence: CASSQGALAGHEQFF. The DNA for the CDR3 is TGCGCCAGCAGCCAAGGGGCACTAGCGGGCCATGAGCAGTTCTTC.